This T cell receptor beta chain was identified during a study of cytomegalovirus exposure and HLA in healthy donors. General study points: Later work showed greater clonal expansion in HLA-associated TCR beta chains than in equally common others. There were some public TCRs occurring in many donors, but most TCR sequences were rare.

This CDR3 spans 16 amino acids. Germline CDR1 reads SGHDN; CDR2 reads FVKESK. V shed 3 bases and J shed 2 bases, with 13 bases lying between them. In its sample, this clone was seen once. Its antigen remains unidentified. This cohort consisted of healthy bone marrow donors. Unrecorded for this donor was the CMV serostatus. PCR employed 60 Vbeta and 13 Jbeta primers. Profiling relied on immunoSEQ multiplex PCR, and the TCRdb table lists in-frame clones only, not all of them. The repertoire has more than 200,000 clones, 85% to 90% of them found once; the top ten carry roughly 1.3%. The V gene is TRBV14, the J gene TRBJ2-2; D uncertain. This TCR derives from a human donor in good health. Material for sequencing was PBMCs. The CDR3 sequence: CASSQSKPLNTGELFF. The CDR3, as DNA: TGTGCCAGCAGCCAGAGTAAACCCCTTAACACCGGGGAGCTGTTTTTT. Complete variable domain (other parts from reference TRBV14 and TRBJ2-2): EAGVTQFPSHSVIEKGQTVTLRCDPISGHDNLYWYRRVMGKEIKFLLHFVKESKQDESGMPNNRFLAERTGGTYSTLKVQPAELEDSGVYFCASSQSKPLNTGELFFGEGSRLTVL.